Listed below are T cell receptor beta chains from one sample, sequenced in a study of cytomegalovirus exposure and HLA in healthy donors. Sequencing was performed with immunoSEQ multiplex PCR; in TCRdb, only in-frame clones are kept and a portion is missing. The table lists about 160,000 clones, roughly three quarters of them singletons. Sequenced: PBMCs. These receptors were taken from a man aged 60 to 75 in good health and CMV-seronegative. The CDR3 runs from the conserved cysteine through the conserved F or W. Each record gives: V gene, CDR3 length, D gene, clone size, J gene, CDR3 protein, CDR3 DNA. D genes are given only for firm matches. The size of a clone is reported for some rows only, either as once, few or many, or as a class for expanded clones.

V: TRBV5-1; length: 16; D: NA; size: NA; J: TRBJ1-1; CDR3: CASSLVTAFMNTEAFF; DNA: TGCGCCAGCAGCTTGGTTACAGCTTTTATGAACACTGAAGCTTTCTTT
V: TRBV6-5; length: 15; D: NA; size: few; J: TRBJ1-5; CDR3: CASSPLRQSNQPQHF; DNA: TGTGCCAGCAGTCCCCTCCGACAGAGCAATCAGCCCCAGCATTTT
V: TRBV30; length: 15; D: TRBD2; size: NA; J: TRBJ2-1; CDR3: CAWSGGLAGGLEEFF; DNA: TGTGCCTGGAGTGGAGGACTAGCGGGAGGGCTGGAAGAGTTCTTC
V: TRBV4-1; length: 15; D: TRBD1; size: NA; J: TRBJ2-7; CDR3: CASSQPNRGHYEQYF; DNA: TGCGCCAGCAGCCAGCCGAACAGGGGGCACTACGAGCAGTACTTC
V: TRBV4-3; length: 16; D: TRBD2; size: NA; J: TRBJ2-1; CDR3: CASSHVLAGGPYEQFF; DNA: TGCGCCAGCAGCCATGTCCTAGCGGGAGGGCCCTATGAGCAGTTCTTC
V: TRBV6-1; length: 14; D: TRBD1; size: NA; J: TRBJ1-5; CDR3: CAGSTGISNQPQHF; DNA: TGTGCCGGTTCGACAGGGATTAGCAATCAGCCCCAGCATTTT
V: TRBV5-4; length: 15; D: TRBD1; size: NA; J: TRBJ2-3; CDR3: CASSLRQGGTDTQYF; DNA: TGTGCCAGCAGCCTACGACAGGGAGGCACAGATACGCAGTATTTT
V: TRBV4-3; length: 16; D: NA; size: few; J: TRBJ2-5; CDR3: CASSQETGHRQETQYF; DNA: TGCGCCAGCAGCCAAGAAACTGGACACCGCCAAGAGACCCAGTACTTC
V: TRBV25-1; length: 14; D: TRBD2; size: NA; J: TRBJ2-1; CDR3: CASSQRGGIDEQFF; DNA: TGTGCCAGCAGCCAGCGGGGGGGCATCGATGAGCAGTTCTTC
V: TRBV7-6; length: 16; D: TRBD1; size: NA; J: TRBJ1-6; CDR3: CASSRQGRGYNSPLHF; DNA: TGTGCCAGCAGCCGACAGGGTAGGGGCTATAATTCACCCCTCCACTTT
V: TRBV6-4; length: 16; D: NA; size: few; J: TRBJ2-2; CDR3: CASSDLPGRSTGELFF; DNA: TGTGCCAGCAGTGACCTGCCAGGGCGATCCACCGGGGAGCTGTTTTTT
V: TRBV30; length: 14; D: NA; size: NA; J: TRBJ1-1; CDR3: CAWSVRTLNTEAFF; DNA: TGTGCCTGGAGTGTCCGGACACTGAACACTGAAGCTTTCTTT
V: TRBV19; length: 14; D: NA; size: NA; J: TRBJ2-2; CDR3: CASSPGVGTGELFF; DNA: TGTGCCAGTAGTCCGGGGGTGGGCACCGGGGAGCTGTTTTTT
V: TRBV19; length: 12; D: NA; size: NA; J: TRBJ1-1; CDR3: CASVQGNTEAFF; DNA: TGTGCCAGTGTGCAGGGTAACACTGAAGCTTTCTTT